This T cell receptor beta chain stems from a study of cytomegalovirus exposure and HLA in healthy donors. Study-level points and caveats: What was likely a sequencing artifact was a cluster of highly shared sequence variants. In a later analysis, specific HLA alleles were associated with 15,000 or so TCR beta sequences at a 0.05 false discovery rate.

A remark on this clone: No antigen is known for it.

The CDR3 runs to 17 residues. V lost 2 bases, J lost 10 bases, and 12 bases stayed unmatched. Germline CDR1 is SGHDN and CDR2 is FVKESK. The PCR ran on 60 Vbeta and 13 Jbeta primers. Original processing notes: As a later analysis found, there were 78 million or so unique TCR beta chains, of which about 10 million were shared. Measured with immunoSEQ multiplex PCR; TCRdb has only the in-frame clones, and not every one. V and J calls and clone size are copied from that table; D and trimming were computed from the DNA. Of 210,000 or so clones listed, approximately 84% are singletons. The chain recombines TRBV14 with TRBJ2-1, with 12 bases identical to TRBD2. The TCR sequence derives from a girl aged 2-10 years in good health and CMV-seronegative. What was sequenced was PBMCs. The CDR3 DNA follows: TGTGCCAGCAGCCAATCACCGGGACTAGCGGGTTTTGAGGAGCAGTTCTTC. It yields the protein CASSQSPGLAGFEEQFF. Filled out from reference TRBV14 and TRBJ2-1, the complete variable domain reads EAGVTQFPSHSVIEKGQTVTLRCDPISGHDNLYWYRRVMGKEIKFLLHFVKESKQDESGMPNNRFLAERTGGTYSTLKVQPAELEDSGVYFCASSQSPGLAGFEEQFFGPGTRLTVL.